The next 15 T cell receptor beta chains were all read from a single sample in a study of blood T cell repertoires in COVID-19. Clones were sequenced by immunoSEQ multiplex PCR, and TCRdb holds only the in-frame ones, with some missing. Of 300,000 to 350,000 clones in the sample, approximately 89% were seen once. The sequenced material came from PBMCs or T cells enriched from blood (not recorded which). The receptors were sampled from a man aged 25 to 40 who had recovered from COVID-19.

The V call is TRBV2, the J call TRBJ1-2; D perhaps matches TRBD1 (6 bases). CDR1 SNHLY and CDR2 FYNNEI come from the germline V gene. There are 15 residues in the CDR3. Trimming pared 5 bases from V and 7 bases from J, leaving 20 bases between. CDR3 sequence (DNA): TGTGCCAGCAGTCGACAACAGGGTGGGCAAAGTGGCTACACCTTC. It translates to CASSRQQGGQSGYTF.

The genes are TRBV28 and TRBJ1-2; D perhaps matches TRBD1 (6 bases). The CDR3 covers 14 residues. Germline CDR1 and CDR2: MDHEN and SYDVKM. V shed 5 bases and J shed 4 bases, with 14 bases lying between them. The CDR3 region is CASSPGTPVYGYTF. The CDR3 nucleotides are TGTGCCAGCAGTCCCGGGACACCCGTCTATGGCTACACCTTC.

Remarks on this clone: At one end, the junction sequence differs from germline, possibly due to a read error. The chain couples TRBV10-1 to TRBJ1-4; 10 positions agree with TRBD1. Germline lookup yields CDR1 WNHNN and CDR2 SYGVQD (reference sequence). This CDR3 is 13 amino acids long. CDR3 sequence: CASSEKGQGRESF. In DNA, the CDR3 is TGCGCCAGCAGTGAGAAGGGACAGGGGAGGGAAAGTTTT.

The DNA of the CDR3 is TGTGCCAGCTCACCACCACAGAGCTCTGGAAACACCATATATTTT. Translating it yields CASSPPQSSGNTIYF. This chain links TRBV18 with TRBJ1-3; the D is unclear. The CDR3 is 15 residues long. Trimming took 0 bases from V and 0 from J, leaving 6 bases between them. Germline CDR1 and CDR2: KGHSH and LQKENI.

The chain carries TRBV5-4 and TRBJ1-2; D gene ambiguous. Trimming pared 4 bases from V and 3 bases from J, leaving 13 bases between. Germline values: CDR1 SGHNT, CDR2 YYREEE (reference sequence). This CDR3 comprises 14 residues. The CDR3 is CASSPTLGDYGYTF. In DNA form, the CDR3 reads TGTGCCAGCAGCCCTACCTTGGGAGACTATGGCTACACCTTC.

The chain is built from TRBV5-1 and TRBJ2-2, with D unclear. The CDR3 length is 14 residues. V lost 6 bases, J lost 1 base, and 10 bases lay in between. The germline CDR1 and CDR2 sequences are SGHRS and YFSETQ. The CDR3 bases are TGCGCCAGCACCCTAGGTGGGAACACCGGGGAGCTGTTTTTT. Translating it yields CASTLGGNTGELFF.

V is TRBV29-1 and J is TRBJ2-1; possible D gene TRBD1, 5 bases. The CDR3 has 13 amino acids. Germline V CDR1 and CDR2: SQVTM, ANQGSEA. V shed 5 bases and J shed 7 bases, with 15 bases lying between them. CDR3 amino acids: CSVSGAYRNEQFF. The CDR3 region has the DNA TGCAGCGTTAGTGGCGCCTACAGGAATGAGCAGTTCTTC.

This chain joins TRBV27 and TRBJ2-3, with 7 bases that match TRBD2. This CDR3 is 15 amino acids long. The germline V gene has CDR1 MNHEY and CDR2 SMNVEV (reference sequence). V shed 0 bases, J shed 2 bases, and the junction held 2 bases outside the gene matches. For the CDR3, the DNA is TGTGCCAGCAGTTTATCGGGACTAACCACAGATACGCAGTATTTT. It encodes CASSLSGLTTDTQYF.

This clone appeared once. This sequence joins TRBV27 and TRBJ2-1; D not certain. The V gene lost 3 bases and the J gene lost 9 bases, with 9 bases spanning the gap. The CDR3 has 12 amino acids. Per the germline V gene, CDR1 is MNHEY and CDR2 is SMNVEV (reference sequence). CDR3 coding DNA: TGTGCCAGCAGTTTCCCGGGTCCTGAGCAGTTCTTC. Residues: CASSFPGPEQFF.

The rearrangement uses TRBV5-1 and TRBJ2-2; D possibly corresponds to TRBD1 (6 bases). The CDR3 is 14 residues long. V was trimmed by 4 bases and J by 7 bases, leaving 14 bases between them. From germline, CDR1 is SGHRS and CDR2 YFSETQ. The CDR3, as DNA: TGCGCCAGCAGCCCTTACAGGGCCGGCGGGGAGCTGTTTTTT. It translates to CASSPYRAGGELFF.

In its sample, this clone was seen once. V usage is TRBV7-9 and J usage is TRBJ2-7; 7 bases fit TRBD2. Germline V gives CDR1 SEHNR, CDR2 FQNEAQ (reference sequence). The CDR3 covers 12 residues. V lost 5 bases and J lost 3; bases outside the gene matches: 1. The CDR3 DNA follows: TGTGCCAGCAGCGGGGGGGACTACGAGCAGTACTTC. This codes for CASSGGDYEQYF.

The V and J genes are TRBV5-6 and TRBJ1-4; D gene unclear. The CDR3 runs 13 residues. The germline V gene has CDR1 SGHDT and CDR2 YYEEEE. Trimming took 1 base from V and 14 from J, leaving 15 bases between them. The CDR3 reads CASSLSNGIGLFF. CDR3 DNA: TGTGCCAGCAGCTTGTCAAACGGGATCGGGCTGTTTTTT.

The chain has TRBV28 and TRBJ1-6, with D unclear. Germline V CDR1 and CDR2: MDHEN, SYDVKM. The CDR3 extends over 13 amino acids. The ends were cut back, 5 bases at V and 14 bases at J, with 16 bases in the middle. The CDR3, as DNA: TGTGCCAGCAGTGCCACTTCTATTTCGGCCCTCCACTTT. Its translation: CASSATSISALHF.

The DNA of the CDR3 is TGTGCCACCAGTGATTTGGGGATGGCGGGGCAGACCACAGATACGCAGTATTTT. It specifies CATSDLGMAGQTTDTQYF. The rearrangement uses TRBV24-1 and TRBJ2-3; a weak D match, TRBD2 (6 bases). V lost 0 bases to trimming and J lost 2 bases, with 17 bases between them. The CDR3 runs to 18 residues. In germline, CDR1 is KGHDR, CDR2 SFDVKD.

Only a few counts were recorded for this clone. The genes are TRBV2 and TRBJ1-1; D is uncertain. Germline CDR1 and CDR2: SNHLY and FYNNEI. The ends were cut back, 10 bases at V and 1 base at J, with 16 bases in the middle. CDR3 size: 14 residues. CDR3: CATSISVANTEAFF. The CDR3 bases are TGTGCCACCTCCATTTCCGTGGCGAACACTGAAGCTTTCTTT.